Sequencing of this TCR beta chain was carried out in a study of breast tumors, draining lymph nodes, adjacent tissues. General study points: Luminal-like breast cancer showed significantly greater tumor-nontumor repertoire similarity than basal-like breast cancer did. Data fit most tumor T cells coming from lymph node, expanding in tumor. Tumors had less TCR diversity than lymph nodes, more than nontumor tissue.

This CDR3 has 13 amino acids. Germline V gene sequence: CDR1 MNHEY, CDR2 SVGAGI. Each CDR3 protein gets one entry after TCRdb re-called the multiplex PCR reads with MiXCR. Among 150,000 or so distinct CDR3 sequences, about 30% were seen once, and the ten largest hold about 3.7%. Samples came from axillary lymph nodes draining the breast cancer. As concerns this clonotype: Its antigen is still unknown. Relative to the germline gene, one junction end is altered; a read error may explain this.

The rearrangement uses TRBV6-5 and TRBJ1-5; a weak D match, TRBD1 (5 bases). Material for sequencing was axillary lymph node tissue. This receptor was obtained from a female donor with breast cancer. Some clones in this sample may be carry-over from other donors' samples. For the CDR3, the DNA is TGTGCCAGCAGTCACTCGGGGGGTCAGCCCCAGCATTTT. Translation: CASSHSGGQPQHF.